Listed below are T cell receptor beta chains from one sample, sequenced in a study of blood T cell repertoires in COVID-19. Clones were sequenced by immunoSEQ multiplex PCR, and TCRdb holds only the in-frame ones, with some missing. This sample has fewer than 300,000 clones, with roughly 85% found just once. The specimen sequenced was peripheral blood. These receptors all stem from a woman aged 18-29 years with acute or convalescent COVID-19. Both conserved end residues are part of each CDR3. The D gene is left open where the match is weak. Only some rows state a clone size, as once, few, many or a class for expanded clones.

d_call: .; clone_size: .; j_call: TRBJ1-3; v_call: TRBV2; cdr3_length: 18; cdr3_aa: CASLGGQGTSLSGNTIYF; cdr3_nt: TGTGCCAGCCTTGGTGGGCAGGGGACCTCGCTGTCTGGAAACACCATATATTTT
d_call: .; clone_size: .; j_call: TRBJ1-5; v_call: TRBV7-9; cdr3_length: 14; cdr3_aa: CASSHGGVKQPQHF; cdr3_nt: TGTGCCAGCAGCCACGGAGGGGTTAAGCAGCCCCAGCATTTT
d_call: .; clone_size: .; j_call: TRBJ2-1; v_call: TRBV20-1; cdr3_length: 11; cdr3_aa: CSARGTFEQFF; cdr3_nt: TGCAGTGCCAGGGGAACTTTTGAGCAGTTCTTC
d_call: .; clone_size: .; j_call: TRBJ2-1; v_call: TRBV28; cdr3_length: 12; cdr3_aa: CASTVGRNEQFF; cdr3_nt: TGTGCCAGCACCGTGGGGCGGAATGAGCAGTTCTTC
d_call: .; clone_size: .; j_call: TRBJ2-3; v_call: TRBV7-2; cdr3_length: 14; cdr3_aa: CASSFMSGTDTQYF; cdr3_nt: TGTGCCAGCAGCTTCATGAGTGGCACAGATACGCAGTATTTT
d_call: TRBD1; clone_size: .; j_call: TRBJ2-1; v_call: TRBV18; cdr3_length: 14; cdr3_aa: CASSFIDRGDEQFF; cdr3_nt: TGTGCCAGCTCATTTATTGACAGGGGCGATGAGCAGTTCTTC
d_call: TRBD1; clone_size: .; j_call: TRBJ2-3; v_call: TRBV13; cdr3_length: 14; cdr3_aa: CASSSRRGRDTQYF; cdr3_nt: TGTGCCAGCAGCTCACGCAGGGGGCGCGATACGCAGTATTTT
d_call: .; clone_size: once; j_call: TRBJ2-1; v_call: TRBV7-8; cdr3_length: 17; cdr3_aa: CASSLAGIAAQKYEQFF; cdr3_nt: TGTGCCAGCAGCTTAGCGGGAATAGCGGCCCAAAAATATGAGCAGTTCTTC
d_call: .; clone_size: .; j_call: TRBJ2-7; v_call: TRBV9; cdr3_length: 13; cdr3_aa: CASGPGDTYEQYF; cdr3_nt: TGTGCCAGCGGTCCGGGAGACACCTACGAGCAGTACTTC
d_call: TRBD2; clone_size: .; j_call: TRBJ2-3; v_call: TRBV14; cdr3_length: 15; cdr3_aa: CASSQGAGSTDTQYF; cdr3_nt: TGTGCCAGCAGCCAAGGAGCGGGAAGCACAGATACGCAGTATTTT
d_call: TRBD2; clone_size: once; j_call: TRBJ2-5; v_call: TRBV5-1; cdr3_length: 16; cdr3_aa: CASRRGTSQYQETQYF; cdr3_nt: TGCGCCAGCAGGCGCGGGACTAGTCAGTACCAAGAGACCCAGTACTTC
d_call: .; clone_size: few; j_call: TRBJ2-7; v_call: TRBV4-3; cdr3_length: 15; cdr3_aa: CASSQDRGLSYEQYF; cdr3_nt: TGCGCCAGCAGCCAAGATCGGGGGTTATCCTACGAGCAGTACTTC
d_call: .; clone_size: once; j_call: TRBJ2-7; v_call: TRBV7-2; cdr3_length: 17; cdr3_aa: CASSSLDGQGKEYEQYF; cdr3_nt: TGTGCCAGCAGCTCCCTCGATGGGCAGGGGAAGGAGTACGAGCAGTACTTC
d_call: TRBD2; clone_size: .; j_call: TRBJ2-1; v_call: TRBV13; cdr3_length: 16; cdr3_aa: CASSFDGTSGINEQFF; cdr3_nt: TGTGCCAGCAGCTTCGACGGGACTAGCGGGATTAATGAGCAGTTCTTC
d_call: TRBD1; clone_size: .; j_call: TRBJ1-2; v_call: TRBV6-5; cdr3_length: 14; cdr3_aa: CASSWAGGVYGYTF; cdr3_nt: TGTGCCAGCAGTTGGGCAGGGGGCGTCTATGGCTACACCTTC
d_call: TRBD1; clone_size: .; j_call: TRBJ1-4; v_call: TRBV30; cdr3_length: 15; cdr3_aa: CAWSKHMDRDEKLFF; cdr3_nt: TGTGCCTGGAGCAAACATATGGACAGGGATGAAAAACTGTTTTTT
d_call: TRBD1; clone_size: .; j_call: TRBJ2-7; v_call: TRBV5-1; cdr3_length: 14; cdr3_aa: CASSPTGVTYEQYF; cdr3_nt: TGCGCCAGCAGCCCTACAGGGGTAACCTACGAGCAGTACTTC
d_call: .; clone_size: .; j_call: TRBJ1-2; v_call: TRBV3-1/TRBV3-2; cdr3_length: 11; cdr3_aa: CASSQQGGYTF; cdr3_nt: TGTGCCAGCAGCCAACAGGGTGGCTACACCTTC
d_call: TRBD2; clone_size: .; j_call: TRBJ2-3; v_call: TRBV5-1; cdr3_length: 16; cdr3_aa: CASSLGLADGTDTQYF; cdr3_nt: TGCGCCAGCAGCTTGGGGCTAGCGGACGGCACAGATACGCAGTATTTT
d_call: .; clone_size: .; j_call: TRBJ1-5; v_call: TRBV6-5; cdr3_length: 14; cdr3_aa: CASSRPGHSEPQHF; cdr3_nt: TGTGCCAGCAGTCGCCCGGGACATAGCGAGCCCCAGCATTTT
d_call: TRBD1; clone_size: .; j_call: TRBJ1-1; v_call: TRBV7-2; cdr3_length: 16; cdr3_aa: CASSIYRGARNTEAFF; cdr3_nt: TGTGCCAGCAGCATCTACAGGGGGGCGCGGAACACTGAAGCTTTCTTT
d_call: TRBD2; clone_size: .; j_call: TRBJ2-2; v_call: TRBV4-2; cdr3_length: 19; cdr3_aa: CASSQEVTSGRASTGELFF; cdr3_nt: TGTGCCAGCAGCCAAGAGGTGACTAGCGGGAGGGCCAGCACCGGGGAGCTGTTTTTT
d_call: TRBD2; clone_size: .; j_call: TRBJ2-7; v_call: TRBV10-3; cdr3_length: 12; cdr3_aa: CAIGASGYEQYF; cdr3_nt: TGTGCCATCGGGGCTAGCGGCTACGAGCAGTACTTC
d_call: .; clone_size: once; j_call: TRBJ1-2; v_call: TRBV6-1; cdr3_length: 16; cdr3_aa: CASSEANRISNYGYTF; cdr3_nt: TGTGCCAGCAGTGAGGCTAACAGAATATCAAACTATGGCTACACCTTC
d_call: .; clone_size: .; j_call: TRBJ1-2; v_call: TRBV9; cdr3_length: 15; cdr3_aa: CASSAWDKTNYGYTF; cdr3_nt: TGTGCCAGCAGCGCCTGGGACAAGACTAACTATGGCTACACCTTC
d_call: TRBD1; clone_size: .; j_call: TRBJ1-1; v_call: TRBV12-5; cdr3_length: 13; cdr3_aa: CASGFQGAISAFF; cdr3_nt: TGTGCTAGTGGTTTCCAGGGGGCGATTTCAGCTTTCTTT
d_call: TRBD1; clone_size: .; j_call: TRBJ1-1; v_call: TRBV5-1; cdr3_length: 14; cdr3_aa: CASSPGQAYTEAFF; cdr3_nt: TGCGCCAGCAGCCCGGGACAGGCGTACACTGAAGCTTTCTTT
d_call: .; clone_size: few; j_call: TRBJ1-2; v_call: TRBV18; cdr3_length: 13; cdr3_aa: CASSPAASDGYTF; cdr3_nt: TGTGCCAGCTCACCAGCGGCAAGCGATGGCTACACCTTC
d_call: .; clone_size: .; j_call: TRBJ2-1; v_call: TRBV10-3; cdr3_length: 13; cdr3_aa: CAIRPGAYNEQFF; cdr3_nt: TGTGCCATCAGGCCCGGGGCCTACAATGAGCAGTTCTTC
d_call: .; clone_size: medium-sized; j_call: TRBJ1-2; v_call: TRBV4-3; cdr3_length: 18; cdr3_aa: CASSQLTGHNRVIYGYTF; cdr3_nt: TGCGCCAGCAGCCAACTAACGGGCCATAACAGGGTAATCTATGGCTACACCTTC
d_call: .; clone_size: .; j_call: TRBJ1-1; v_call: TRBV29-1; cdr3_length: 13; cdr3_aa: CSVTYREGTEAFF; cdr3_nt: TGCAGCGTAACGTACAGGGAGGGCACTGAAGCTTTCTTT
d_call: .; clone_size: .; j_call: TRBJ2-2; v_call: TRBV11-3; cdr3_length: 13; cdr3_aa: CASSSSRSGELFF; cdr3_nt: TGTGCCAGCAGCAGCTCGAGGTCCGGGGAGCTGTTTTTT
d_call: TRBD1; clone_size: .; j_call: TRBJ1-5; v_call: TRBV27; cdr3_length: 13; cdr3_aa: CASSRDRGLPQHF; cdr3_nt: TGTGCCAGCAGTCGGGACAGGGGATTGCCCCAGCATTTT
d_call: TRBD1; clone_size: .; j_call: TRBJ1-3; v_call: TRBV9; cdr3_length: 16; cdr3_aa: CASSRRQGAAGNTIYF; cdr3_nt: TGTGCCAGCAGCCGGCGACAGGGGGCGGCTGGAAACACCATATATTTT
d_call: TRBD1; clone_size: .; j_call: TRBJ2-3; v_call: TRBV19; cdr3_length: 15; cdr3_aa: CASSRWDRGLDTQYF; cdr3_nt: TGTGCCAGTAGTAGGTGGGACAGGGGGCTAGATACGCAGTATTTT
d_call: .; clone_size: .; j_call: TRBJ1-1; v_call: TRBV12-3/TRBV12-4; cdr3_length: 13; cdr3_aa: CASSWEGGTEAFF; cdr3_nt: TGTGCCAGCAGTTGGGAGGGGGGCACTGAAGCTTTCTTT
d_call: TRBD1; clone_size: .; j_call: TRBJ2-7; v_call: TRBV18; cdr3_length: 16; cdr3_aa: CASSPPDRVDLYEQYF; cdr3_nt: TGTGCCAGCTCACCACCGGACAGGGTTGACCTATACGAGCAGTACTTC
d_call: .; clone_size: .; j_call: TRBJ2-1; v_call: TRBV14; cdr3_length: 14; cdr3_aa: CASSQERLANEQFF; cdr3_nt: TGTGCCAGCAGCCAAGAACGCCTAGCGAATGAGCAGTTCTTC
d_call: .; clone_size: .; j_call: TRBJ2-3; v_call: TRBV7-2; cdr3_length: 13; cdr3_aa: CASSLVGADTQYF; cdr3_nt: TGTGCCAGCAGCTTAGTCGGGGCAGATACGCAGTATTTT
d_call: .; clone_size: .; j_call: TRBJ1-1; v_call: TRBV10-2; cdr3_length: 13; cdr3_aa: CASSESQDTEAFF; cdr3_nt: TGCGCCAGCAGTGAGTCTCAGGACACTGAAGCTTTCTTT
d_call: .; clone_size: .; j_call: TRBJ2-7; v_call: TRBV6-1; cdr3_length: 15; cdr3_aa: CASSEQVGQSYEQYF; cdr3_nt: TGTGCCAGCAGTGAACAGGTGGGGCAGTCCTACGAGCAGTACTTC
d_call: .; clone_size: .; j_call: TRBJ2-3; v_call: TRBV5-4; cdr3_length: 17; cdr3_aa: CASSLEASQVSTDTQYF; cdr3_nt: TGTGCCAGCAGCTTGGAGGCCTCGCAGGTAAGCACAGATACGCAGTATTTT
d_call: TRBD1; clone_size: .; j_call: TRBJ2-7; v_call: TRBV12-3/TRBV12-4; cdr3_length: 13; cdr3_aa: CASSPTGGYEQYF; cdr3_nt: TGTGCCAGCAGTCCGACAGGGGGCTACGAGCAGTACTTC
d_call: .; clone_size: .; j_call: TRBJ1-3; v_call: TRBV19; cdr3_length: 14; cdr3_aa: CASSGTHSGNTIYF; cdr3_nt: TGTGCCAGTAGCGGGACACACTCTGGAAACACCATATATTTT
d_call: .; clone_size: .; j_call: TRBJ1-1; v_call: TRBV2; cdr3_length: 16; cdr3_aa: CASSESDPGVNTEAFF; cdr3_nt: TGTGCCAGCAGTGAATCAGATCCGGGAGTTAACACTGAAGCTTTCTTT
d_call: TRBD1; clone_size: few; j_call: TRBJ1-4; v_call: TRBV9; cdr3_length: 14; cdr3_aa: CASSGQGPPEKLFF; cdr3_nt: TGTGCCAGCAGCGGACAGGGACCCCCCGAAAAACTGTTTTTT
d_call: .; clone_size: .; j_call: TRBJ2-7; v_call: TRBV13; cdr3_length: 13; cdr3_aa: CASSHSLVSEQYF; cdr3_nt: TGTGCCAGCAGTCATAGTTTGGTGAGCGAGCAGTACTTC
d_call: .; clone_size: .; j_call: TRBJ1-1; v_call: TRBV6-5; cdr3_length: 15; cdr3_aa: CASSTRGGANTEAFF; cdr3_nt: TGTGCCAGCAGTACACGGGGAGGGGCGAACACTGAAGCTTTCTTT
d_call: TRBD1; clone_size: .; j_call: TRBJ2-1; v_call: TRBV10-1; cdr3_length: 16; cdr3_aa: CASSESWTGSYNEQFF; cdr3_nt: TGCGCCAGCAGTGAGTCTTGGACAGGCTCCTACAATGAGCAGTTCTTC
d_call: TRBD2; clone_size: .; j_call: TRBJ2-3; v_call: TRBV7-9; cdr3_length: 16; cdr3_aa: CASSFSAGGLTDTQYF; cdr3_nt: TGTGCCAGCAGTTTTAGCGCGGGAGGGCTCACAGATACGCAGTATTTT
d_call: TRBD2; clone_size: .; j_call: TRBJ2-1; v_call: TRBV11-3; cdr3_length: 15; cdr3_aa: CASSLGGSGSREQFF; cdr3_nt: TGTGCCAGCAGCTTAGGCGGTAGCGGGAGTCGTGAGCAGTTCTTC
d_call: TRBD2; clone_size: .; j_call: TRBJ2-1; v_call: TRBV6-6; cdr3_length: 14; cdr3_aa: CASSYLTSDNEQFF; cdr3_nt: TGTGCCAGCAGCTACCTAACTAGCGACAATGAGCAGTTCTTC
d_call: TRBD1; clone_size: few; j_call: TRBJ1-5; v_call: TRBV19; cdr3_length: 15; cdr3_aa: CASSIVQGSNQPQHF; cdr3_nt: TGTGCCAGTAGTATAGTACAGGGGAGCAATCAGCCCCAGCATTTT
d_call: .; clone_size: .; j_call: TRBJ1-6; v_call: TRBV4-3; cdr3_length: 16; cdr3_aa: CASSQGYSSYNSPLHF; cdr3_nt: TGCGCCAGCAGCCAAGGGTATAGCTCCTATAATTCACCCCTCCACTTT
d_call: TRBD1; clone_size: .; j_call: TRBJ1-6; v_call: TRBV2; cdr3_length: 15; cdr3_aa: CASRVSGQNNSPLHF; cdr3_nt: TGTGCCAGCAGGGTCTCGGGACAGAATAATTCACCCCTCCACTTT